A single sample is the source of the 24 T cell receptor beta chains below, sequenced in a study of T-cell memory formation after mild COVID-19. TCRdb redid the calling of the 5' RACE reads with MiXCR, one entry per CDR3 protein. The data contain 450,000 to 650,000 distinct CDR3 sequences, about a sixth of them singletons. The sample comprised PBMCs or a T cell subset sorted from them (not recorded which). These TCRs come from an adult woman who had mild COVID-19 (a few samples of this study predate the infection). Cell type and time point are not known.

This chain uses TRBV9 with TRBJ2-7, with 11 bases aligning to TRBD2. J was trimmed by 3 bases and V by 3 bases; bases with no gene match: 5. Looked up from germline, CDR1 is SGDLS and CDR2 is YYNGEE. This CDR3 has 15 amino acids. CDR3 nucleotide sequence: TGTGCCAGCAGCGAAACTAGCGGGAGTCACTACGAGCAGTACTTC. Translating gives CASSETSGSHYEQYF.

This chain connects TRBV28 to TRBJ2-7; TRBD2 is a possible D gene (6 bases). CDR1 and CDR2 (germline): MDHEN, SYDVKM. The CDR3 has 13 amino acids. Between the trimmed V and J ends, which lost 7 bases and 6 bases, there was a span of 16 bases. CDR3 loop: CASILTGEAEQYF. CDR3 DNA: TGTGCCAGCATTCTAACCGGGGAGGCCGAGCAGTACTTC.

The CDR3 protein is CASSPRVNPSTDTQYF. CDR3 sequence (DNA): TGTGCCAGCAGCCCCCGAGTGAATCCTAGCACAGATACGCAGTATTTT. This chain connects TRBV7-2 to TRBJ2-3; D unclear. Germline lookup yields CDR1 SGHTA and CDR2 FQGNSA. The ends were cut back, 5 bases at V and 0 bases at J, with 15 bases in the middle. The CDR3 has 16 residues.

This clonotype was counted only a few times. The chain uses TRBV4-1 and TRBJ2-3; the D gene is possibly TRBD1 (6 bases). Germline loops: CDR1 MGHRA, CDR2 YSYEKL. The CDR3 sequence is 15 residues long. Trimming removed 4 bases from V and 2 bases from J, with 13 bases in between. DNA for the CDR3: TGCGCCAGCAGCCCATCGGGACACTTCACAGATACGCAGTATTTT. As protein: CASSPSGHFTDTQYF.

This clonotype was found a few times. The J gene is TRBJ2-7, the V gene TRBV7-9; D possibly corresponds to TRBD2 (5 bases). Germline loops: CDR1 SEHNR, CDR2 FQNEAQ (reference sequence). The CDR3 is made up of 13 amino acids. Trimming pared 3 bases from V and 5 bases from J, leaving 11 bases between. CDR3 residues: CASSFSSRNEQYF. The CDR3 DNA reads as TGTGCCAGCAGCTTCTCTAGCAGAAACGAGCAGTACTTC. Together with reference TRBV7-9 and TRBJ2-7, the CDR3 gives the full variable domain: DTGVSQNPRHKITKRGQNVTFRCDPISEHNRLYWYRQTLGQGPEFLTYFQNEAQLEKSRLLSDRFSAERPKGSFSTLEIQRTEQGDSAMYLCASSFSSRNEQYFGPGTRLTVT.

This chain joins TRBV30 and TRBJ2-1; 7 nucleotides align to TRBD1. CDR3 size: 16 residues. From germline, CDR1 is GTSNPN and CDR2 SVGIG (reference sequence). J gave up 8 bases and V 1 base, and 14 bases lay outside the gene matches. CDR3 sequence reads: CAWSDGATGWPDEQFF. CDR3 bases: TGTGCCTGGAGTGACGGGGCGACAGGGTGGCCCGATGAGCAGTTCTTC.

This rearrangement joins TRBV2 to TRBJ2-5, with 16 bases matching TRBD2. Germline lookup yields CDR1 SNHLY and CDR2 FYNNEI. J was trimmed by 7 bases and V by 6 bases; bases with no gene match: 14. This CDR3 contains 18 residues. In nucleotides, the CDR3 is TGTGCCAGCAGCGCCCTGGGGACTAGCGGGGGGGCCCTTTGGACCCAGTACTTC. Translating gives CASSALGTSGGALWTQYF. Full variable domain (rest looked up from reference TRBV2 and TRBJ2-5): EPEVTQTPSHQVTQMGQEVILRCVPISNHLYFYWYRQILGQKVEFLVSFYNNEISEKSEIFDDQFSVERPDGSNFTLKIRSTKLEDSAMYFCASSALGTSGGALWTQYFGPGTRLLVL.

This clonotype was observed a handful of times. CDR3 residues: CASRRTGRNSPLHF. The CDR3 nucleotides read TGTGCCAGCAGAAGGACAGGGAGAAATTCACCCCTCCACTTT. The V call is TRBV5-6, the J call TRBJ1-6; 8 bases line up with TRBD1. The germline V gene has CDR1 SGHDT and CDR2 YYEEEE. Unmatched junction bases numbered 5, after V lost 5 bases and J lost 7 bases. The length of the CDR3 is 14 residues.

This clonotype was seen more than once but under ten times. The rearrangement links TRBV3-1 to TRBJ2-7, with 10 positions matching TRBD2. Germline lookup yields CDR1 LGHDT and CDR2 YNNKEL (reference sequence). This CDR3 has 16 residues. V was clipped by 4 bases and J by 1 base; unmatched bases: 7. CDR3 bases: TGTGCCAGCAGCCTCCCCTCTAGCGGGGGTTCCTACGAGCAGTACTTC. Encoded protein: CASSLPSSGGSYEQYF.

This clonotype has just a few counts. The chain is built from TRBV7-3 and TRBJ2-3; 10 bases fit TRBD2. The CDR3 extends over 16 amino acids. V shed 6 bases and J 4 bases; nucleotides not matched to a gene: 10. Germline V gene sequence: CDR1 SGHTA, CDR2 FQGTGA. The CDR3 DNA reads TGTGCCAGCAGGTCCCAAGCGGGAGGGCGTGCAGATACGCAGTATTTT. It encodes CASRSQAGGRADTQYF.

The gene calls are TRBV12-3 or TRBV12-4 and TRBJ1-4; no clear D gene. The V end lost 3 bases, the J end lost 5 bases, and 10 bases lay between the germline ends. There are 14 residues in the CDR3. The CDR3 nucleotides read TGTGCCAGCAGTTTCGCAGGAGGAAATGAAAAACTGTTTTTT. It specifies CASSFAGGNEKLFF.

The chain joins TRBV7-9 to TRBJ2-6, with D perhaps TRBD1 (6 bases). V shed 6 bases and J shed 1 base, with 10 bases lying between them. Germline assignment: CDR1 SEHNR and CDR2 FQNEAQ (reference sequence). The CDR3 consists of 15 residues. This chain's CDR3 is CASRGQPSGANVLTF. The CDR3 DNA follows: TGTGCCAGCAGAGGACAGCCATCTGGGGCCAACGTCCTGACTTTC. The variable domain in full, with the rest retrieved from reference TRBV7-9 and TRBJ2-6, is DTGVSQNPRHKITKRGQNVTFRCDPISEHNRLYWYRQTLGQGPEFLTYFQNEAQLEKSRLLSDRFSAERPKGSFSTLEIQRTEQGDSAMYLCASRGQPSGANVLTFGAGSRLTVL.

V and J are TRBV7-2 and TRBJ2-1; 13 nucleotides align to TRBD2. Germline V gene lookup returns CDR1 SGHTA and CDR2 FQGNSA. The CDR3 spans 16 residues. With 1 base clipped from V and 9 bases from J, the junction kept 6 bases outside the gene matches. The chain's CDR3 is CASSLVVGLAGAEQFF. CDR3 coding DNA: TGTGCCAGCAGCTTAGTCGTAGGACTAGCGGGAGCTGAGCAGTTCTTC.

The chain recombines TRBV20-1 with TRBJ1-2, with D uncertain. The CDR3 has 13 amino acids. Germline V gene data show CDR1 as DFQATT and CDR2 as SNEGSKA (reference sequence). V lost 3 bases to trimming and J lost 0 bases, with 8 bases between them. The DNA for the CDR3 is TGCAGTGCTAGCATCGGCGCTAACTATGGCTACACCTTC. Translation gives CSASIGANYGYTF.

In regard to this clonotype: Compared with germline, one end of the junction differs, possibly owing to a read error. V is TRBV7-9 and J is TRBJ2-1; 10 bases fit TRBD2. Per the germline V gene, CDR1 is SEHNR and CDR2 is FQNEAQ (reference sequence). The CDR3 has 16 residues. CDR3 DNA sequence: TGTGCCAGCAGCTTAGAGGATGGACTAGCGGTAAATGATCAGTTCTTC. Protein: CASSLEDGLAVNDQFF.

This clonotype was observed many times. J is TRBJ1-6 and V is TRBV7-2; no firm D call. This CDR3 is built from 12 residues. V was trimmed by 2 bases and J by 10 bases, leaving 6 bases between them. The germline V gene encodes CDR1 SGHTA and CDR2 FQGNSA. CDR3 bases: TGTGCCAGCAGCTTAATGAACTCACCCCTCCACTTT. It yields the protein CASSLMNSPLHF.

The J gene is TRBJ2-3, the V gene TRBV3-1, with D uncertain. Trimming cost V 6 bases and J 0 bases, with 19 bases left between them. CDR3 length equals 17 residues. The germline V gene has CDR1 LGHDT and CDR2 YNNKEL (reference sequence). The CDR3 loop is CASRSTLSHLSTDTQYF. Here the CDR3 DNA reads TGTGCCAGCAGATCGACACTGAGCCACCTGAGCACAGATACGCAGTATTTT.

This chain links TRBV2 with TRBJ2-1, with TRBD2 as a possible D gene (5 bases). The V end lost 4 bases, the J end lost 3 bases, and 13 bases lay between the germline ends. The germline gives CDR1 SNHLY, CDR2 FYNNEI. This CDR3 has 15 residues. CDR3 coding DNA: TGTGCCAGCAGTGCCCCGAGGGCTATCTACAATGAGCAGTTCTTC. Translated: CASSAPRAIYNEQFF.

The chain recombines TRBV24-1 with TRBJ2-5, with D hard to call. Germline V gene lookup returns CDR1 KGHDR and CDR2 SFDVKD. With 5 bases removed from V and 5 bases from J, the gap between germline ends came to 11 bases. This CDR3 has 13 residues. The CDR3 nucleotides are TGTGCCACCAGTGTTCCTGGAAGGGAGACCCAGTACTTC. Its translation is CATSVPGRETQYF.

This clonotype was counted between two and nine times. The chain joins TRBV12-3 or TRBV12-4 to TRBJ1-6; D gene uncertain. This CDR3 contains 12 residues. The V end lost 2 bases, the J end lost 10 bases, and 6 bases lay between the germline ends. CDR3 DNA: TGTGCCAGCAGTTTAAAAGGGTCACCCCTCCACTTT. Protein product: CASSLKGSPLHF.

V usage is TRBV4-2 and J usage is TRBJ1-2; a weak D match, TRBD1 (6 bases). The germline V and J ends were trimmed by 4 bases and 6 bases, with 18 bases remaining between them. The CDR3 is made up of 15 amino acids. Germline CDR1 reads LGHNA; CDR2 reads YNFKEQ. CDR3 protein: CASSPIGGGADGYTF. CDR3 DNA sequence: TGTGCCAGCAGCCCCATCGGGGGGGGCGCAGATGGCTACACCTTC.

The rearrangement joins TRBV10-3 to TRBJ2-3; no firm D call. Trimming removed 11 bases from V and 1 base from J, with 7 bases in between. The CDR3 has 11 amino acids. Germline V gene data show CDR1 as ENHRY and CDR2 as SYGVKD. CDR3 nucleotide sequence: TGTGCCCCCCGGTGCACAGATACGCAGTATTTT. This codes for CAPRCTDTQYF.

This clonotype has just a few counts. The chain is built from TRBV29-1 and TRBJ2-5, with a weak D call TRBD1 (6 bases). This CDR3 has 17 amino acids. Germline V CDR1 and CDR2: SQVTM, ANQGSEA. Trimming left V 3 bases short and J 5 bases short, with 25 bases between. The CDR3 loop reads CSVDDRDTGGLGETQYF. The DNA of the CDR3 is TGCAGCGTTGACGACCGGGACACGGGCGGGTTAGGGGAGACCCAGTACTTC.

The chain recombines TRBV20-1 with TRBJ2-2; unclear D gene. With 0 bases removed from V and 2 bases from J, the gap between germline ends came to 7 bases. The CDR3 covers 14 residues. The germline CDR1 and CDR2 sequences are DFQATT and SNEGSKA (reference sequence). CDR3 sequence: CSARDGSNTGELFF. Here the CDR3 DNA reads TGCAGTGCTAGAGATGGCAGTAACACCGGGGAGCTGTTTTTT.